This T cell receptor beta chain appears in the sequencing data of a study of vaccination effects on CD4 cells after COVID-19. General study points: Just 1 of 255 vaccine-induced clones in healthy recipients was cross-reactive.

Concerning this clone itself: Its antigen is undetermined.

Viral peptide pools were used in the ViraFEST assay to expand antigen-specific CD4+ T cells, and sequencing came afterward. The authors isolated CD4+ T cells after about eleven days of culture. Previously uninfected by SARS-CoV-2, the vaccine recipients also showed negative nucleocapsid antibodies. Wells of around 2.2 million PBMC each were grown with 10 IU/ml IL-2 and approximately 9.5 ug/ml peptides. Germline V gene sequence: CDR1 MNHEY, CDR2 SVGAGI. V was pared by 3 bases and J by 2 bases, with 6 bases between. The CDR3 loop spans 13 amino acids. Measured with immunoSEQ multiplex PCR; TCRdb has only the in-frame clones, and not every one. The sample shows over 25,000 clones, over 70% of them seen only once.

This TCR came from a human donor who received a COVID-19 vaccine. Sample: CD4+ T cells from PBMCs cultured with SARS-CoV-2 spike peptides, taken before COVID-19 vaccination. V and J are TRBV6-5 and TRBJ2-3; D uncertain. This chain's CDR3 is CASSYRNTDTQYF. The CDR3 bases are TGTGCCAGCAGTTATCGAAACACAGATACGCAGTATTTT.